One sample yielded the 23 T cell receptor beta chains listed below, sequenced in a study of tumor and adjacent non-tumor tissue in lung cancer. The template was RNA from unsorted bulk tissue. The normal lung tissue was taken more than 3 cm from the tumor edge. TCRbeta libraries were built with three rounds of nested PCR, modified from ARM-PCR. A single record per CDR3 protein comes from TCRdb applying MiXCR to the multiplex PCR reads. The data contain tens of thousands of distinct CDR3 sequences, approximately 73% of them seen just once; the ten biggest clones take up 40% to 55%. Sequencing used distant non-tumor lung tissue. The receptors here all came from a man in his sixties with non-small cell lung cancer.

This clonotype was observed once. The junction and the germline gene differ at one end; a read error may be behind it. V and J are TRBV20-1 and TRBJ1-6; 8 nucleotides agree with TRBD1. The CDR3 has 18 residues. Germline CDR1 and CDR2: DFQATT and SNEGSKA (reference sequence). CDR3 sequence reads: CNASMPGQGTSYNSPLHF. The CDR3, as DNA: TGCAATGCTAGTATGCCAGGACAGGGAACCTCCTATAATTCACCCCTCCACTTT.

This clonotype was recorded a few times. J is TRBJ2-2 and V is TRBV7-9; 12 positions agree with TRBD1. This CDR3 region has 14 residues. The germline V gene has CDR1 SEHNR and CDR2 FQNEAQ (reference sequence). V lost 8 bases and J lost 9; bases outside the gene matches: 7. In DNA form, the CDR3 reads TGTGCCAGCCGCCCGGGACAGGGGGCCAGGGAGCTGTTTTTT. Amino acid sequence: CASRPGQGARELFF.

The CDR3 DNA is TGTGCCAGCAGCTTATCCCCCGAGACCCAGTACTTC. As protein: CASSLSPETQYF. J is TRBJ2-5 and V is TRBV12-3 or TRBV12-4; D ambiguous. The CDR3 contains 12 residues. The V gene lost 6 bases and the J gene lost 5 bases, with 10 bases spanning the gap.

Concerning this clonotype: It is likely a read error, because the conserved phenylalanine at the end of the CDR3 is missing. V gene TRBV5-4 combines with J gene TRBJ2-3; D is uncertain. Per germline, CDR1 SGHNT and CDR2 YYREEE (reference sequence). The length of the CDR3 is 16 residues. The ends were cut back, 4 bases at V and 5 bases at J, with 20 bases in the middle. This CDR3 reads CASSPIELEPVDTQYL. CDR3 coding DNA: TGTGCCAGCAGCCCTATCGAGCTGGAGCCGGTAGATACGCAGTATCTT.

This clonotype was picked up many times. The chain couples TRBV7-8 to TRBJ1-2; D not resolved. The CDR3 contains 13 residues. Trimming removed 5 bases from V and 5 bases from J, with 12 bases in between. Germline-derived CDR1 and CDR2 are SGHVS and FQNEAQ. CDR3 coding DNA: TGTGCCAGCAGCCCCCACACGGTTTATGGCTACACCTTC. Residues: CASSPHTVYGYTF.

As regards this clonotype: One end of the junction varies from germline; a read error may be responsible. The chain recombines TRBV29-1 with TRBJ2-5; 8 positions agree with TRBD2. This CDR3 has 12 residues. Germline CDR1 is SQVTM and CDR2 is ANQGSEA. As DNA, the CDR3 is TGTAGCCCCCCGGGAGGGCTGGAGACCCAGTACTTC. It translates to CSPPGGLETQYF.

About this clonotype itself: At one boundary the junction diverges from the germline segment, which might be a read error. This rearrangement joins TRBV28 to TRBJ2-1, with TRBD2 matching 11 bases. Germline V lookup: CDR1 MDHEN, CDR2 SYDVKM. The CDR3 totals 16 residues. This CDR3 reads CASSSTSGSSYNEQFF. CDR3 in DNA: TGTGCCAGCAGTTCCACTAGCGGGAGCTCCTACAATGAGCAATTCTTC. Full variable domain (outside the CDR3, taken from reference TRBV28 and TRBJ2-1): DVKVTQSSRYLVKRTGEKVFLECVQDMDHENMFWYRQDPGLGLRLIYFSYDVKMKEKGDIPEGYSVSREKKERFSLILESASTNQTSMYLCASSSTSGSSYNEQFFGPGTRLTVL.

Regarding this clonotype: One end of the junction fails to match germline, which may point to a read error. This chain connects TRBV11-1 to TRBJ1-1, with D possibly being TRBD1 (6 bases). There are 13 residues in the CDR3. Germline assignment: CDR1 SGHAT and CDR2 FQDESV (reference sequence). The CDR3 protein is CVSSLASGAETVF. The CDR3 nucleotides are TGTGTCAGCAGCTTAGCGTCGGGGGCTGAAACTGTCTTT.

By its share, this clonotype is medium-sized. At one boundary the junction diverges from the germline segment, which might be a read error. The chain has TRBV6-2 or TRBV6-3 and TRBJ1-3, with TRBD1 matching over 7 bases. From germline, CDR1 is MNHEY and CDR2 SVGEGT. There are 11 residues in the CDR3. The chain's CDR3 is CASGSGTDASF. The CDR3 DNA reads as TGTGCCAGCGGCTCCGGGACAGATGCTTCTTTT.

This clonotype occurred many times. The chain employs TRBV5-4 and TRBJ1-6; D possibly corresponds to TRBD1 (6 bases). Trimming left V 7 bases short and J 13 bases short, with 18 bases between. The V gene's germline CDR1 is SGHNT and CDR2 YYREEE (reference sequence). The CDR3 length is 13 residues. The CDR3 here is CASGHRDIRPLHF. In DNA form, the CDR3 reads TGTGCCAGCGGCCACAGGGACATCAGGCCCCTCCACTTT.

Notes on this clonotype: This clone may be a read error of a much larger clone one base away. J is TRBJ2-1 and V is TRBV12-3 or TRBV12-4, with D possibly being TRBD1 (6 bases). The J call may be faulty, since TRBJ2-7 better matches the DNA end. This CDR3 is 14 amino acids long. CDR3 DNA: TGTGCCAGCAGTTTGTACAGGGCGGGCGATGAGCAGTACTTC. Its translation: CASSLYRAGDEQYF.

This clonotype is a singleton in its sample. The chain recombines TRBV20-1 with TRBJ2-3; D is undetermined. Germline V gene data show CDR1 as DFQATT and CDR2 as SNEGSKA (reference sequence). Deletions cut 6 bases from V and 2 bases from J, with 15 bases between. The CDR3 contains 14 residues. CDR3 sequence (DNA): TGCAGTGCCCCTCTCTGGGCACACACAGATACGCAGTATTTT. Amino acids: CSAPLWAHTDTQYF.

Points on this clonotype: The germline gene is not matched at one end of the junction; a read error may be the cause. The chain uses TRBV29-1 and TRBJ2-1; perhaps TRBD2 as D (5 bases). The CDR3 spans 13 residues. Germline loops: CDR1 SQVTM, CDR2 ANQGSEA. The CDR3 nucleotides are TGCAGCGTTGAACCATGGGAGAACAATGAACAGTTCTTC. Translated, it gives CSVEPWENNEQFF.

In the case of this clonotype: One end of the junction fails to match germline, which may point to a read error. The chain joins TRBV29-1 to TRBJ2-4, with D hard to call. The CDR3 has 14 amino acids. Germline V gene data show CDR1 as SQVTM and CDR2 as ANQGSEA. The CDR3 reads CSVEDVTMKNIQYF. The CDR3 nucleotides read TGCAGTGTTGAAGATGTGACAATGAAAAACATTCAGTACTTC.

As concerns this clonotype: Relative to the germline gene, one junction end is altered; a read error may explain this. The rearrangement uses TRBV11-3 and TRBJ2-1; TRBD1 aligns across 9 bases. The CDR3 consists of 15 residues. Germline CDR1 and CDR2: SGHNT and YENEEA. The CDR3 DNA follows: TGTGCCTGCAGCCTAGACCTCGACAGGGGGGACGAGCAGTTCTTC. Its protein product is CACSLDLDRGDEQFF.

In its sample, this clonotype was seen once. A much larger clone lies one base from this, so it may be a read error. The genes are TRBV5-1 and TRBJ2-7; D remains ambiguous. Trimming pared 4 bases from V and 6 bases from J, leaving 17 bases between. The CDR3 is made up of 14 amino acids. Germline lookup yields CDR1 SGHRS and CDR2 YFSETQ. CDR3 residues: CASSRRASSGEQYF. The CDR3 DNA reads TGCGCCAGCAGCCGTCGTGCAAGCTCTGGCGAGCAGTACTTC.

This clonotype was picked up many times. The chain employs TRBV6-1 and TRBJ1-5; D may be TRBD1 (6 bases). The CDR3 consists of 12 residues. Germline V gene lookup returns CDR1 MNHNS and CDR2 SASEGT. Trimming took off 9 bases at V and 5 bases at J, with 11 bases between the two ends. CDR3 nucleotides: TGTGCCAGTAAGGGGGGGGATCAGCCCCAGCATTTT. Encoded protein: CASKGGDQPQHF.

Regarding this clonotype: A read error is likely, as this CDR3 ends without the conserved phenylalanine or tryptophan. The DNA is omitted, as the CDR3 cannot be located on it reliably, and the CDR3 follows TCRdb's listing. V and J are TRBV6-5 and TRBJ2-1; TRBD1, the D gene given by the table, was not confirmed from the DNA. 15 amino acids form the CDR3, both terminal residues included. From germline, CDR1 is MNHEY and CDR2 SVGAGI. CDR3 loop: CASSYANGIHYERFL.

About this clonotype itself: Compared with germline, one end of the junction differs, possibly owing to a read error. This chain joins TRBV28 and TRBJ2-3, with 9 bases that match TRBD2. CDR3 length: 16 residues. Looked up from germline, CDR1 is MDHEN and CDR2 is SYDVKM. The CDR3 loop is CASIGREGRVTNTQYF. CDR3 DNA sequence: TGTGCCAGCATCGGGCGGGAGGGCCGTGTCACAAATACGCAGTATTTT.

Comments on this clonotype: The junction departs from germline at one end; a sequencing error may be responsible. The chain recombines TRBV14 with TRBJ2-1; 12 bases match TRBD2. The CDR3 has 17 residues. Germline CDR1 and CDR2: SGHDN and FVKESK. The CDR3 region has the DNA TGTGCCAGCAACCAAGACCGACTAGCGGGAGCAGCGAATGAGCAGTTCTTC. Translation: CASNQDRLAGAANEQFF.

Comments on this clonotype: A much more abundant neighbour one base away suggests this may be a read error. V and J are TRBV20-1 and TRBJ2-2, with 8 bases aligning to TRBD2. The CDR3 extends over 15 amino acids. Germline V gene lookup returns CDR1 DFQATT and CDR2 SNEGSKA (reference sequence). CDR3 in DNA: TGCATTGCTAGAAAAAGCGGGAGGAACACCGGGGAGCTGTTTTTT. Translation gives CIARKSGRNTGELFF.

A remark on this clonotype: At one end the junction does not follow the germline gene, possibly because of a read error. The rearrangement links TRBV6-2 or TRBV6-3 to TRBJ2-1; a weak D match, TRBD2 (5 bases). The CDR3 is 14 residues long. The germline V gene has CDR1 MNHEY and CDR2 SVGEGT. CDR3 nucleotide sequence: TGTGCCAGCAGTAGAGAGGGCTCATACAATGAGCAATTCTTC. This sequence encodes CASSREGSYNEQFF.

With regard to this clonotype: A much larger clone lies one base from this, so it may be a read error. The chain carries TRBV20-1 and TRBJ2-3; D possibly corresponds to TRBD2 (5 bases). V shed 3 bases and J shed 7 bases, with 20 bases lying between them. This CDR3 has 15 amino acids. Germline loops: CDR1 DFQATT, CDR2 SNEGSKA (reference sequence). The CDR3: CSASKTNPTHNTQYF. In DNA form, the CDR3 reads TGCAGTGCTAGCAAGACTAACCCTACCCATAATACGCAGTATTTT.